This TCR beta chain was sequenced during a study of blood T cell repertoires in COVID-19. The method was immunoSEQ multiplex PCR; TCRdb's version includes in-frame clones alone and lacks a portion of them. This table has 180,000 or so clones, nearly 80% appearing once. This CDR3 has 15 amino acids. Germline-derived CDR1 and CDR2 are SGHTA and FQGNSA. With 6 bases clipped from V and 6 bases from J, the junction kept 8 bases outside the gene matches. J is TRBJ1-4 and V is TRBV7-2; 9 bases line up with TRBD1. Specimen: PBMCs or T cells enriched from blood (not recorded which). The sequence came from a man aged 60 to 75 who had been exposed to COVID-19. The CDR3 region has the DNA TGTGCCAGCAGTCCAACAGGGGGCGGTTATGAAAAACTGTTTTTT. It codes for CASSPTGGGYEKLFF.